The 8 T cell receptor beta chains below were found in one sample sequenced in a study of cytomegalovirus exposure and HLA in healthy donors. This table comes from immunoSEQ multiplex PCR, and its TCRdb copy is limited to in-frame clones, with some not included. The sample shows some 250,000 clones, 90% of them seen only once. Input material: PBMCs. The receptors here all came from a woman between 18 and 30 years old in good health and CMV-seronegative.

V usage is TRBV6-1 and J usage is TRBJ1-1, with D possibly being TRBD1 (6 bases). This CDR3 has 16 amino acids. Germline loops: CDR1 MNHNS, CDR2 SASEGT. Trimming took off 0 bases at V and 1 base at J, with 12 bases between the two ends. CDR3 protein: CASSEARQAANTEAFF. The CDR3 DNA is TGTGCCAGCAGTGAAGCCCGACAGGCGGCGAACACTGAAGCTTTCTTT.

CDR3 DNA sequence: TGTGCCAGCAGTTACTCGAAGGGGGCCGGGGAGCTGTTTTTT. It encodes CASSYSKGAGELFF. The rearrangement uses TRBV6-5 and TRBJ2-2, with D possibly matching TRBD1 (6 bases). CDR3 length equals 14 residues. The germline V gene has CDR1 MNHEY and CDR2 SVGAGI. Between the trimmed V and J ends, which lost 0 bases and 6 bases, there was a span of 8 bases.

The genes are TRBV7-7 and TRBJ2-7; possibly TRBD1 for D (5 bases). V was clipped by 5 bases and J by 6 bases, with 14 bases between them. In germline, CDR1 is SSHAT, CDR2 FNYEAQ (reference sequence). The length of the CDR3 is 13 residues. The CDR3 coding sequence is TGTGCCAGCAGCCCACAGGACCCGGTCGAGCAGTACGTC. Translation: CASSPQDPVEQYV.

The chain has TRBV29-1 and TRBJ1-1; TRBD1 agrees at 9 bases. The CDR3 has 12 residues. Per germline, CDR1 SQVTM and CDR2 ANQGSEA. The junction had 4 bases not matched to a gene; V was cut back by 6 bases and J by 5 bases. CDR3 protein: CSVGQGRTEAFF. In DNA, the CDR3 is TGCAGCGTGGGACAGGGTAGGACTGAAGCTTTCTTT.

This chain uses TRBV6-4 with TRBJ2-7; D perhaps matches TRBD1 (6 bases). CDR1 and CDR2 (germline): MRHNA, SNTAGT. Trimming cost V 3 bases and J 3 bases, with 9 bases left between them. The CDR3 spans 13 residues. The CDR3 sequence is CASSEGQIYEQYV. In DNA form, the CDR3 reads TGTGCCAGCAGTGAAGGACAGATCTACGAGCAGTACGTC.

This chain links TRBV28 with TRBJ2-3, with 14 bases that match TRBD2. Germline-derived CDR1 and CDR2 are MDHEN and SYDVKM. This CDR3 contains 17 residues. J lost 0 bases, V lost 6 bases, and 5 bases had no gene match. CDR3: CASRGTSGGHSTDTQYF. The DNA of the CDR3 is TGTGCCAGCAGAGGGACTAGCGGGGGACACAGCACAGATACGCAGTATTTT. Complete variable domain (other parts from reference TRBV28 and TRBJ2-3): DVKVTQSSRYLVKRTGEKVFLECVQDMDHENMFWYRQDPGLGLRLIYFSYDVKMKEKGDIPEGYSVSREKKERFSLILESASTNQTSMYLCASRGTSGGHSTDTQYFGPGTRLTVL.

V and J are TRBV5-4 and TRBJ2-2, with a tentative D call TRBD2 (6 bases). Per germline, CDR1 SGHNT and CDR2 YYREEE (reference sequence). The germline V and J ends were trimmed by 0 bases and 6 bases, with 18 bases remaining between them. This CDR3 is built from 17 residues. The CDR3 is CASSLDWGREVSGELFF. CDR3 sequence (DNA): TGTGCCAGCAGCTTGGATTGGGGCAGGGAGGTATCCGGGGAGCTGTTTTTT.

The chain combines TRBV4-1 with TRBJ1-1; the D gene is possibly TRBD1 (5 bases). CDR1 MGHRA and CDR2 YSYEKL come from the germline V gene. The V end was cut by 6 bases, the J end by 5 bases, with 13 bases between. The CDR3 length is 13 residues. In DNA form, the CDR3 reads TGCGCCAGCAGGGGGGTTGGGGGGACTGAAGCTTTCTTT. Its translation is CASRGVGGTEAFF.